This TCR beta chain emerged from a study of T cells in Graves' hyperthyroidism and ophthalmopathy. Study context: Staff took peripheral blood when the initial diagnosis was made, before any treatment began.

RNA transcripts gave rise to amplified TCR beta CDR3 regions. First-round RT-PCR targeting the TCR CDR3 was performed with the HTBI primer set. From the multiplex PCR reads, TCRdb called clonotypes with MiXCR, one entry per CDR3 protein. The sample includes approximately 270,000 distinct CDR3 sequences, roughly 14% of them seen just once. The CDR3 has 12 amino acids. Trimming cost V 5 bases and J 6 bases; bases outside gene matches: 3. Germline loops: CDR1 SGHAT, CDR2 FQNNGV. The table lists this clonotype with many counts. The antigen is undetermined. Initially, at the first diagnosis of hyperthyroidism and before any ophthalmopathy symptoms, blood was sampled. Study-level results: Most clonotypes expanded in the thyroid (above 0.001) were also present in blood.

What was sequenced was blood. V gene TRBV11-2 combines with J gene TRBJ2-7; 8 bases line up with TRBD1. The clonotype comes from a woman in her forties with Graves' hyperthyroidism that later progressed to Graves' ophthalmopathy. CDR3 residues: CASSRRGLEQYF. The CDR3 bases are TGTGCCAGCAGCCGCAGGGGGCTCGAGCAGTACTTC.